This T cell receptor beta chain stems from a study of PD-L1 blockade in urothelial cancer. Study as a whole: In the patient group, about 85% of the roughly 30 were males with bladder-origin urothelial cancer. Blood drawn 3 weeks (second dose) and 6 weeks after treatment start was analyzed. Median T cell yield per blood sample was about 150,000 cells.

Study observations and caveats: Better survival was predicted when blood TCR clonality before treatment fell below the median.

Time point defined: pretreatment peripheral blood. This clone is a singleton in its sample. Its antigen is unidentified. Per germline, CDR1 GTSNPN and CDR2 SVGIG (reference sequence). Between the trimmed V and J ends, which lost 0 bases and 4 bases, there was a span of 18 bases. The CDR3 consists of 16 residues. Repertoires were generated with immunoSEQ multiplex PCR, while TCRdb's copy carries only in-frame clones and drops some. The table includes fewer than 50,000 clones, 70% to 90% detected once. The sample was PBMCs, taken around atezolizumab (anti-PD-L1) treatment. The clonotype comes from a donor aged 40 or older with urothelial cancer. V usage is TRBV30 and J usage is TRBJ1-2, with D possibly matching TRBD1 (5 bases). CDR3 nucleotides: TGTGCCTGGAGTGTATTCGGTGGCAGGGAGGGCTATGGCTACACCTTC. Translation gives CAWSVFGGREGYGYTF.